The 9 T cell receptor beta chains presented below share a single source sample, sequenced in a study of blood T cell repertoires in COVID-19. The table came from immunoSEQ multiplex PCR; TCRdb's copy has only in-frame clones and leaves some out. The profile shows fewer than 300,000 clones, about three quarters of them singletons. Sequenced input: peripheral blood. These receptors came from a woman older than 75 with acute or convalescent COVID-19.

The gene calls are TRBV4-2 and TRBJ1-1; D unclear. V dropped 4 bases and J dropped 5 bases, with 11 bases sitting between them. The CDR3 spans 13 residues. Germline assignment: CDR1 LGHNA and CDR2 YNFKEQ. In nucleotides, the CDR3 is TGTGCCAGCAGCCGAACAGAGACAACTGAAGCTTTCTTT. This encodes CASSRTETTEAFF.

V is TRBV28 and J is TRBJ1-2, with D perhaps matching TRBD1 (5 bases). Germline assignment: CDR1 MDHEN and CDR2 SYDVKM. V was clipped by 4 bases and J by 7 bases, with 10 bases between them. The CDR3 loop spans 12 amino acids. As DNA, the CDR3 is TGTGCCAGCAGTTCCAGGGTTGGTGGCTACACCTTC. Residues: CASSSRVGGYTF.

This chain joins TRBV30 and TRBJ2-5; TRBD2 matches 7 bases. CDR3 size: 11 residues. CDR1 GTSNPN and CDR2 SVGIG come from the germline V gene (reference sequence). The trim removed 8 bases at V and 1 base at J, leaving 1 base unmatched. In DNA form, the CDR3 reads TGTGCCGTAGCGGGCCAAGAGACCCAGTACTTC. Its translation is CAVAGQETQYF.

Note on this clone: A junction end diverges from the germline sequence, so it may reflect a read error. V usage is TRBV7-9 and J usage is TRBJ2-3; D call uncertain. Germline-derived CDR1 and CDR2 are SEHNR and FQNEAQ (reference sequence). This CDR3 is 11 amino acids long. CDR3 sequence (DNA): TGTGCCAGCAGCTTGAGTAGTCTAAGCGATTTT. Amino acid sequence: CASSLSSLSDF. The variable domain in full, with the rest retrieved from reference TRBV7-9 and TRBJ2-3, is DTGVSQNPRHKITKRGQNVTFRCDPISEHNRLYWYRQTLGQGPEFLTYFQNEAQLEKSRLLSDRFSAERPKGSFSTLEIQRTEQGDSAMYLCASSLSSLSDFGPGTRLTVL.

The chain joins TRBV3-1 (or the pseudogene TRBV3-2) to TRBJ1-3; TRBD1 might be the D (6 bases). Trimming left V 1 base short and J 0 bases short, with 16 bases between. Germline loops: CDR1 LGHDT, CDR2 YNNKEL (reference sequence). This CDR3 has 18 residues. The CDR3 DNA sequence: TGTGCCAGCAGCCAAGGCCTACCCAGGGGCAGCTCTGGAAACACCATATATTTT. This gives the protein CASSQGLPRGSSGNTIYF.

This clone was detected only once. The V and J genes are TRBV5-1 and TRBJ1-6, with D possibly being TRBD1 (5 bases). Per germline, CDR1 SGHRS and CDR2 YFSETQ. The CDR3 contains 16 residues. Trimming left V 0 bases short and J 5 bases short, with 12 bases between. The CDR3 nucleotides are TGCGCCAGCAGCTTGGCCGCCGGGGGGAATAATTCACCCCTCCACTTT. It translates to CASSLAAGGNNSPLHF.

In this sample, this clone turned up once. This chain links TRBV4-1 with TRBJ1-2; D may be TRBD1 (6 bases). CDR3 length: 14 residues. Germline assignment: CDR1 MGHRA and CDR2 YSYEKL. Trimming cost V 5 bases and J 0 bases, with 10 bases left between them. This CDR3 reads CASSAGATNYGYTF. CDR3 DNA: TGCGCCAGCAGCGCAGGGGCTACTAACTATGGCTACACCTTC.

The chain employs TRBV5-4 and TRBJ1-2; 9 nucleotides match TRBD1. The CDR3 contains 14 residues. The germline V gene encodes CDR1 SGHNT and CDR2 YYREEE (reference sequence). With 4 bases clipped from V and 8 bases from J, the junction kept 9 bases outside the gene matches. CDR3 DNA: TGTGCCAGCAGCCTGGGACAGGGAACGGGCGGCTACACCTTC. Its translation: CASSLGQGTGGYTF.

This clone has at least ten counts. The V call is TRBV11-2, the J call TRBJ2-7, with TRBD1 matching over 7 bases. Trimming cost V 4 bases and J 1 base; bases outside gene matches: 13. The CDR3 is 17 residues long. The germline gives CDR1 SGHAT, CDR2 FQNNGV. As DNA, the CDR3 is TGTGCCAGCAGCTCGACACAGGGGCCTAGATTATCCTACGAGCAGTACTTC. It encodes CASSSTQGPRLSYEQYF.